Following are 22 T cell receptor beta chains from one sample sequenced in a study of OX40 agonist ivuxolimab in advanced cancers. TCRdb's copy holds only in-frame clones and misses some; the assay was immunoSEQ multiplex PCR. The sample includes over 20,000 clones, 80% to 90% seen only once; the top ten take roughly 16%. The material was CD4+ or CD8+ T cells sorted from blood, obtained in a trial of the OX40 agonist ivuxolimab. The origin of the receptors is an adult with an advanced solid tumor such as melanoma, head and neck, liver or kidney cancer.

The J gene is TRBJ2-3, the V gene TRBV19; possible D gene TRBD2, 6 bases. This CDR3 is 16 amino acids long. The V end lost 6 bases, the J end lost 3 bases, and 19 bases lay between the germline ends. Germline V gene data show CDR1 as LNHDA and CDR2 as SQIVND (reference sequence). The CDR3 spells CASRPQLASWTDTQYF. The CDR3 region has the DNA TGTGCCAGTAGGCCGCAACTAGCTTCGTGGACAGATACGCAGTATTTT.

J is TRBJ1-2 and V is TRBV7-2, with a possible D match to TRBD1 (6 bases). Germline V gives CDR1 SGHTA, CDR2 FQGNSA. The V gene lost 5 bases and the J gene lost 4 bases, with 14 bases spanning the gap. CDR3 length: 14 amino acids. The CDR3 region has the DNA TGTGCCAGCAGCCCCGGACAGTCTTCCTATGGCTACACCTTC. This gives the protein CASSPGQSSYGYTF. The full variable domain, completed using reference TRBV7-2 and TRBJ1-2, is GAGVSQSPSNKVTEKGKDVELRCDPISGHTALYWYRQSLGQGLEFLIYFQGNSAPDKSGLPSDRFSAERTGGSVSTLTIQRTQQEDSAVYLCASSPGQSSYGYTFGSGTRLTVV.

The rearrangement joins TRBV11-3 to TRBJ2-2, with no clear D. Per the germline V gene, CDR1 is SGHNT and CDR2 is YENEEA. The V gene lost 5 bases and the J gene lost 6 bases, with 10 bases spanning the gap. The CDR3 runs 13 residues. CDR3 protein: CASSQSFPGELFF. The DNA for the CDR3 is TGTGCCAGCAGCCAGTCTTTTCCCGGGGAGCTGTTTTTT.

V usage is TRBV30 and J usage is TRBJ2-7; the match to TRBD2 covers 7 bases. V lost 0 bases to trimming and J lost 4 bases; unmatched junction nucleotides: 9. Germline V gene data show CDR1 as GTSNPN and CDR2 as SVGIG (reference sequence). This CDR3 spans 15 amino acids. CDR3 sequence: CAWSVGAGVIYEQYF. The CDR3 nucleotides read TGTGCCTGGAGTGTAGGGGCGGGAGTGATATACGAGCAGTACTTC.

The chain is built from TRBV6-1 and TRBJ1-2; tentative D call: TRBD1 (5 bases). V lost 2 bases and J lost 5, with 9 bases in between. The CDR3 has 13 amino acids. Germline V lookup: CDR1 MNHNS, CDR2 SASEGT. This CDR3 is CASSEPGRYGYTF. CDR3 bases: TGTGCCAGCAGTGAACCGGGGCGGTATGGCTACACCTTC.

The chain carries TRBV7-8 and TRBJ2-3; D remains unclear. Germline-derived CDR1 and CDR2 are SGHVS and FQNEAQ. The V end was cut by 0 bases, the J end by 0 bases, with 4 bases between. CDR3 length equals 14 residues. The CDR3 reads CASSLAPSTDTQYF. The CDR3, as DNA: TGTGCCAGCAGCTTAGCGCCCAGCACAGATACGCAGTATTTT.

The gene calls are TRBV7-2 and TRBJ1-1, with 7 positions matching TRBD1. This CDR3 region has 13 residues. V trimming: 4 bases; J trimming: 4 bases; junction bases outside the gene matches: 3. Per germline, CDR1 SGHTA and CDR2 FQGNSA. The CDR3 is CASSSHRGTEAFF. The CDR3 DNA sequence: TGTGCCAGCAGCTCTCACAGGGGCACTGAAGCTTTCTTT. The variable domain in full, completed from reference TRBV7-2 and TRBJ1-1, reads GAGVSQSPSNKVTEKGKDVELRCDPISGHTALYWYRQSLGQGLEFLIYFQGNSAPDKSGLPSDRFSAERTGGSVSTLTIQRTQQEDSAVYLCASSSHRGTEAFFGQGTRLTVV.

The DNA of the CDR3 is TGTGCCAGCAGCTTAATAACTAGCGGGAGGGGGACCTACAATGAGCAGTTCTTC. Translated: CASSLITSGRGTYNEQFF. The V call is TRBV7-9, the J call TRBJ2-1; 13 bases agree with TRBD2. This CDR3 has 18 residues. The V gene end was trimmed by 2 bases and the J gene end by 2 bases; junction bases not matched to a gene: 6. Germline CDR1 reads SEHNR; CDR2 reads FQNEAQ (reference sequence).

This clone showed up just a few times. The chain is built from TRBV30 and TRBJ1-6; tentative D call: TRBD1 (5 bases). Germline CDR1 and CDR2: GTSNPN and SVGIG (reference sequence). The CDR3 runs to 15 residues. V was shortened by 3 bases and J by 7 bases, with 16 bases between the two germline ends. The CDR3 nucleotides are TGTGCCTGGAGCCGCGACGGGGGAACGAATTCACCCCTCCACTTT. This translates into CAWSRDGGTNSPLHF.

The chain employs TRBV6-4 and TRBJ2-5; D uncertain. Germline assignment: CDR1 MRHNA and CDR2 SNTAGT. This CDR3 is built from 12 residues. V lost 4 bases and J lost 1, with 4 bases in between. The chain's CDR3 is CASSASQETQYF. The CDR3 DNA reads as TGTGCCAGCAGTGCCAGCCAAGAGACCCAGTACTTC.

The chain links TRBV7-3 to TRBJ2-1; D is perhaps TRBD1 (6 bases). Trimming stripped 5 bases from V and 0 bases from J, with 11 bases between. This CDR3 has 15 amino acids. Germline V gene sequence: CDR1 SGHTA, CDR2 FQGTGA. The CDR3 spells CASSEGVSSYNEQFF. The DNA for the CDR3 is TGTGCCAGCAGCGAGGGGGTGAGCTCCTACAATGAGCAGTTCTTC.

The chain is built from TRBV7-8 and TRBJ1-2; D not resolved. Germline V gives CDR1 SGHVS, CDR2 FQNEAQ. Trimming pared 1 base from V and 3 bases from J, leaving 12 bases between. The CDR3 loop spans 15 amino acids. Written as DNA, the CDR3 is TGTGCCAGCAGCTTAGATTCGGGGTTTGACTATGGCTACACCTTC. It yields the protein CASSLDSGFDYGYTF.

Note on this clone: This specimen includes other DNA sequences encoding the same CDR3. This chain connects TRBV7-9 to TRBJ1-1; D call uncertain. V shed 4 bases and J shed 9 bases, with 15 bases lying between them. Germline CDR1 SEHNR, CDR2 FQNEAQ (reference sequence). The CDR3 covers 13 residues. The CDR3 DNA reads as TGTGCCAGCAGCTCCCTTGCCTTAGGGCAAGCTTTCTTT. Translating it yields CASSSLALGQAFF. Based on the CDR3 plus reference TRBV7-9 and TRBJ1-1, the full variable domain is DTGVSQNPRHKITKRGQNVTFRCDPISEHNRLYWYRQTLGQGPEFLTYFQNEAQLEKSRLLSDRFSAERPKGSFSTLEIQRTEQGDSAMYLCASSSLALGQAFFGQGTRLTVV.

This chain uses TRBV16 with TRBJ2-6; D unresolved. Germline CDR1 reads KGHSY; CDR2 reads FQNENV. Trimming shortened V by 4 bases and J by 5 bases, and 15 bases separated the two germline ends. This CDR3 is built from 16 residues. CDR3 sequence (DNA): TGTGCCAGCAGCCTGGTTCGACAAAGTCGGGCCAACGTCCTGACTTTC. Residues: CASSLVRQSRANVLTF.

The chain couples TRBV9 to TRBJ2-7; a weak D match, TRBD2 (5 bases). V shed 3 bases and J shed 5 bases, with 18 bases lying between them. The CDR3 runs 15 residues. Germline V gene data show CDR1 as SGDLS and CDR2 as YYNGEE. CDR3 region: CASSGGAGGRNEQYF. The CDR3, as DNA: TGTGCCAGCAGCGGGGGAGCCGGAGGTCGAAACGAGCAGTACTTC.

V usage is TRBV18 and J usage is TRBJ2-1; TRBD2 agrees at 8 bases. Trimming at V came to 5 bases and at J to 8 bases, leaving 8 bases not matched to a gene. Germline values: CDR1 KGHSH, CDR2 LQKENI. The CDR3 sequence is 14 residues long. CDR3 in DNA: TGTGCCAGCTCAGAGGGACTAGTCTCCGATGAGCAGTTCTTC. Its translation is CASSEGLVSDEQFF.

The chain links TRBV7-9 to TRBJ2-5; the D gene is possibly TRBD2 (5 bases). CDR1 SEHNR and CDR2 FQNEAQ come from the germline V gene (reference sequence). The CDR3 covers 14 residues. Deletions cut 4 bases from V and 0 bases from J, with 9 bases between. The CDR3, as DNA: TGTGCCAGCAGCTCGGGATCGTACCAAGAGACCCAGTACTTC. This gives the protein CASSSGSYQETQYF.

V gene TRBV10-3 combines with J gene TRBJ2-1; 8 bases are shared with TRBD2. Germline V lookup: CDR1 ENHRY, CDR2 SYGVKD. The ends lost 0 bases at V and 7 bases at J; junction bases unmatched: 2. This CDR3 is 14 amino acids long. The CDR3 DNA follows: TGTGCCATCAGTGAGTCTAGCGGGGTGAATGAGCAGTTCTTC. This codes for CAISESSGVNEQFF.

CDR3 in amino acids: CASEARLGGELFF. In DNA form, the CDR3 reads TGTGCCAGCGAGGCTCGGTTGGGCGGGGAGCTGTTTTTT. The rearrangement links TRBV7-9 to TRBJ2-2; no reliable D call. Germline V gives CDR1 SEHNR, CDR2 FQNEAQ (reference sequence). The CDR3 length is 13 residues. V was trimmed by 8 bases and J by 7 bases, leaving 14 bases between them. The variable domain in full, with the rest retrieved from reference TRBV7-9 and TRBJ2-2, is DTGVSQNPRHKITKRGQNVTFRCDPISEHNRLYWYRQTLGQGPEFLTYFQNEAQLEKSRLLSDRFSAERPKGSFSTLEIQRTEQGDSAMYLCASEARLGGELFFGEGSRLTVL.

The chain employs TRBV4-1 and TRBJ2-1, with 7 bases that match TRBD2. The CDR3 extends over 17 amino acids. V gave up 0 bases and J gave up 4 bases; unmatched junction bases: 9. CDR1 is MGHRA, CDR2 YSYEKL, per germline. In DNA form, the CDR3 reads TGCGCCAGCAGCCAAGAGCGAACGGCTAGCGGTTACAATGAGCAGTTCTTC. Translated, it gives CASSQERTASGYNEQFF.

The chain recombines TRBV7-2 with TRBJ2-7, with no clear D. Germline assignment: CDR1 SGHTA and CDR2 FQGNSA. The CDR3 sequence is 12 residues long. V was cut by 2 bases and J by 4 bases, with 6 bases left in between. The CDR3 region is CASSLMNYEQYF. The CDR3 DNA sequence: TGTGCCAGCAGCTTAATGAATTACGAGCAGTACTTC.

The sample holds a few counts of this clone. In DNA, the CDR3 is TGTGCCAGCAGCTTAGTCGGGTCGGCCAACGTCCTGACTTTC. Amino acids: CASSLVGSANVLTF. The rearrangement joins TRBV7-3 to TRBJ2-6, with D unresolved. The germline gives CDR1 SGHTA, CDR2 FQGTGA. The CDR3 runs 14 residues. The V end lost 2 bases, the J end lost 6 bases, and 8 bases lay between the germline ends.